These 29 T cell receptor beta chains originate from one sample sequenced in a study of T cell responses to AZD1222 COVID-19 vaccine (dated by TCRdb to the early 2020s). Sample time point, as interpreted from the label and publication: baseline before first vaccination. Receptor amplification or capture employed the immunoSEQ multiplex PCR assay. In its TCRdb copy, this immuneACCESS table keeps in-frame sequences only and misses some clones. Where compared with another copy, unresolved V genes explain less than half of these, and the others have no known cause. A total of roughly 100,000 clones appear in this sample, 91% of them only once. Clones ranked in the top ten supply 45% of the sample. The specimen was peripheral blood, collected on day 0 of AZD1222 vaccination. These receptors originate from an adult in good health.

This chain uses TRBV2 with TRBJ2-7, with 8 positions matching TRBD2. Trimming at V came to 8 bases and at J to 2 bases, leaving 2 bases not matched to a gene. This CDR3 region has 12 residues. Per germline, CDR1 SNHLY and CDR2 FYNNEI. The chain's CDR3 is CASRGGPYEQYF. CDR3 in DNA: TGTGCCAGCCGGGGGGGCCCCTACGAGCAGTACTTC. Using reference TRBV2 and TRBJ2-7 for the parts outside the CDR3, the full variable domain is EPEVTQTPSHQVTQMGQEVILRCVPISNHLYFYWYRQILGQKVEFLVSFYNNEISEKSEIFDDQFSVERPDGSNFTLKIRSTKLEDSAMYFCASRGGPYEQYFGPGTRLTVT.

The chain is built from TRBV30 and TRBJ2-3; D may be TRBD2 (5 bases). Germline V gene sequence: CDR1 GTSNPN, CDR2 SVGIG (reference sequence). V lost 0 bases and J lost 4, with 11 bases in between. This CDR3 comprises 14 residues. The CDR3 region has the DNA TGTGCCTGGAGTGTTGCTGGGAGTGCAGATACGCAGTATTTT. This translates into CAWSVAGSADTQYF.

The chain links TRBV3-1 (or the pseudogene TRBV3-2) to TRBJ2-3, with 9 bases aligning to TRBD2. Germline V gene data show CDR1 as LGHDT and CDR2 as YNNKEL (reference sequence). The CDR3 loop spans 17 amino acids. The ends lost 0 bases at V and 2 bases at J; junction bases unmatched: 6. The CDR3 spells CASSQDASGTHTDTQYF. DNA of the CDR3: TGTGCCAGCAGCCAAGATGCTAGCGGGACACACACAGATACGCAGTATTTT.

The chain carries TRBV27 and TRBJ2-7, with a possible D match to TRBD1 (6 bases). V lost 8 bases and J lost 1, with 18 bases in between. CDR3 length: 15 residues. From germline, CDR1 is MNHEY and CDR2 SMNVEV (reference sequence). CDR3 coding DNA: TGTGCCAGCGCAATTGACCCAGGGGTTTCCTACGAGCAGTACTTC. This encodes CASAIDPGVSYEQYF.

J is TRBJ2-1 and V is TRBV18; D gene uncertain. CDR1 is KGHSH, CDR2 LQKENI, per germline. The CDR3 covers 18 residues. V was cut by 6 bases and J by 3 bases, with 24 bases left in between. Written as DNA, the CDR3 is TGTGCCAGCTCCCGGCCGGAGAATCCCGGGCCTCTCTACAATGAGCAGTTCTTC. Encoded protein: CASSRPENPGPLYNEQFF.

The gene calls are TRBV5-8 and TRBJ1-4, with D possibly being TRBD1 (5 bases). Germline V lookup: CDR1 SGHTS, CDR2 YDEGEE. The V and J ends lost 0 bases and 12 bases respectively, with 9 bases between them. This CDR3 has 12 amino acids. CDR3 nucleotides: TGTGCCAGCAGCTTGGGGGGGGACCAACTGTTTTTT. It translates to CASSLGGDQLFF.

CDR3 in DNA: TGCGCCAGCAGCCAAGATATAGGAGCTAGCGGGTTCAATGAGCAGTTCTTC. Translated, it gives CASSQDIGASGFNEQFF. This chain links TRBV4-3 with TRBJ2-1; 8 nucleotides align to TRBD2. This CDR3 spans 17 amino acids. Germline-derived CDR1 and CDR2 are LGHNA and YSLEER. V trimming: 0 bases; J trimming: 6 bases; junction bases outside the gene matches: 10.

The chain links TRBV19 to TRBJ2-3; no reliable D call. The ends were cut back, 8 bases at V and 2 bases at J, with 11 bases in the middle. This CDR3 region has 13 residues. CDR1 and CDR2 from the germline V gene are LNHDA and SQIVND (reference sequence). The DNA of the CDR3 is TGTGCCAGTGGAGTGATTTTCACAGATACGCAGTATTTT. It yields the protein CASGVIFTDTQYF. The variable domain in full, completed from reference TRBV19 and TRBJ2-3, reads DGGITQSPKYLFRKEGQNVTLSCEQNLNHDAMYWYRQDPGQGLRLIYYSQIVNDFQKGDIAEGYSVSREKKESFPLTVTSAQKNPTAFYLCASGVIFTDTQYFGPGTRLTVL.

J is TRBJ1-1 and V is TRBV28, with 8 bases fitting TRBD1. Germline CDR1 is MDHEN and CDR2 is SYDVKM. V shed 5 bases, J shed 4 bases, and the junction held 6 bases outside the gene matches. This CDR3 is built from 14 residues. CDR3 sequence reads: CASSPQDRATEAFF. The CDR3 bases are TGTGCCAGCAGTCCACAGGACAGGGCCACTGAAGCTTTCTTT.

The V gene is TRBV11-2, the J gene TRBJ1-1; D might be TRBD1 (6 bases). Germline V gene lookup returns CDR1 SGHAT and CDR2 FQNNGV. The CDR3 covers 15 residues. V lost 5 bases, J lost 0 bases, and 13 bases lay in between. This CDR3 reads CASSPWTVMNTEAFF. In DNA form, the CDR3 reads TGTGCCAGCAGCCCATGGACAGTAATGAACACTGAAGCTTTCTTT.

This sequence joins TRBV3-1 (or the pseudogene TRBV3-2) and TRBJ2-1; no clear D gene. Germline CDR1 is LGHDT and CDR2 is YNNKEL (reference sequence). Trimming cost V 1 base and J 3 bases, with 10 bases left between them. There are 15 residues in the CDR3. The CDR3 nucleotides read TGTGCCAGCAGCCAAGTAGGCCAGTACTACAATGAGCAGTTCTTC. Protein sequence: CASSQVGQYYNEQFF.

The rearrangement joins TRBV28 to TRBJ1-6, with 8 bases matching TRBD1. This CDR3 comprises 14 residues. Looked up from germline, CDR1 is MDHEN and CDR2 is SYDVKM. The ends lost 3 bases at V and 5 bases at J; junction bases unmatched: 0. Here the CDR3 DNA reads TGTGCCAGCAGTTTGACAGGGGATAATTCACCCCTCCACTTT. Translation: CASSLTGDNSPLHF.

This chain connects TRBV5-1 to TRBJ1-4; no clear D. Germline CDR1 is SGHRS and CDR2 is YFSETQ. The germline V and J ends were trimmed by 4 bases and 5 bases, with 15 bases remaining between them. The length of the CDR3 is 15 residues. CDR3: CASSLMGNPNEKLFF. CDR3 DNA sequence: TGCGCCAGCAGCCTGATGGGCAATCCAAATGAAAAACTGTTTTTT.

The sample holds a few counts of this clone. The rearrangement joins TRBV7-2 to TRBJ2-1; no clear D gene. CDR3 size: 15 residues. The V gene's germline CDR1 is SGHTA and CDR2 FQGNSA. The V end was cut by 3 bases, the J end by 7 bases, with 16 bases between. The CDR3 spells CASSFGTFGGNEQFF. The CDR3 DNA sequence: TGTGCCAGCAGCTTCGGAACCTTTGGTGGTAATGAGCAGTTCTTC.

This sequence joins TRBV7-6 and TRBJ2-3, with D perhaps matching TRBD1 (5 bases). Germline CDR1 SGHVS, CDR2 FNYEAQ. Trimming stripped 3 bases from V and 2 bases from J, with 12 bases between. CDR3 length: 15 residues. This CDR3 is CASSLDNTPTDTQYF. In DNA form, the CDR3 reads TGTGCCAGCAGCTTGGACAATACTCCCACAGATACGCAGTATTTT.

The V and J genes are TRBV9 and TRBJ1-3, with TRBD1 as a possible D gene (5 bases). Trimming cost V 2 bases and J 0 bases, with 21 bases left between them. The CDR3 spans 19 residues. CDR1 is SGDLS and CDR2 is YYNGEE in the germline V gene. CDR3 loop: CASSVSWGPSAGSGNTIYF. The CDR3 region has the DNA TGTGCCAGCAGCGTTAGTTGGGGCCCTAGCGCTGGCTCTGGAAACACCATATATTTT.

The rearrangement joins TRBV27 to TRBJ2-7; 7 bases agree with TRBD1. This CDR3 is built from 13 residues. Germline CDR1 reads MNHEY; CDR2 reads SMNVEV (reference sequence). Losses at the gene ends were 5 bases for V and 3 bases for J; bases not matched to a gene: 4. CDR3: CASSRDRYYEQYF. Here the CDR3 DNA reads TGTGCCAGCAGTCGGGACAGATACTACGAGCAGTACTTC.

CDR3 nucleotides: TGTGCCAGCAGCTTAGACGGGCAGGCCTACGAGCAGTACTTC. This gives the protein CASSLDGQAYEQYF. The chain is built from TRBV11-3 and TRBJ2-7; unclear D gene. CDR3 length equals 14 residues. Germline values: CDR1 SGHNT, CDR2 YENEEA. Trimming took 0 bases from V and 2 from J, leaving 8 bases between them.

The chain recombines TRBV19 with TRBJ2-1, with D unclear. Per germline, CDR1 LNHDA and CDR2 SQIVND (reference sequence). The CDR3 has 13 residues. Trimming pared 2 bases from V and 4 bases from J, leaving 6 bases between. The CDR3 DNA reads TGTGCCAGTAGTATAAAGACTTACAATGAGCAGTTCTTC. Translated, it gives CASSIKTYNEQFF.

The J gene is TRBJ2-5, the V gene TRBV28; 7 positions match TRBD1. V lost 6 bases and J lost 2; bases outside the gene matches: 12. The CDR3 extends over 16 amino acids. Germline CDR1 and CDR2: MDHEN and SYDVKM. Written as DNA, the CDR3 is TGTGCCAGCAGGACTACAGGGGTGGGAGAACAAGAGACCCAGTACTTC. It translates to CASRTTGVGEQETQYF.

The gene calls are TRBV15 and TRBJ2-7, with TRBD1 matching 9 bases. This CDR3 is built from 15 residues. CDR1 is LNHNV, CDR2 YYDKDF, per germline (reference sequence). V shed 4 bases, J shed 3 bases, and the junction held 7 bases outside the gene matches. The CDR3 loop is CATSTNSGQGYEQYF. CDR3 coding DNA: TGTGCCACCAGCACTAACTCGGGACAGGGCTACGAGCAGTACTTC.

The CDR3 DNA follows: TGTGCCAGCTCACCTATGATCCACATCGGGACAGCCAGCGAGCAGTACTTC. Its translation is CASSPMIHIGTASEQYF. The rearrangement joins TRBV18 to TRBJ2-7; 7 bases map to TRBD1. The trim removed 3 bases at V and 6 bases at J, leaving 17 bases unmatched. The CDR3 is 17 amino acids. Germline lookup yields CDR1 KGHSH and CDR2 LQKENI.

The V gene is TRBV28, the J gene TRBJ2-1; D may be TRBD2 (6 bases). The CDR3 sequence is 13 residues long. Trimming took 7 bases from V and 8 from J, leaving 15 bases between them. CDR1 and CDR2 from the germline V gene are MDHEN and SYDVKM. The CDR3 DNA reads as TGTGCCAGCAACCCCGGGAGTAGTGATGAGCAGTTCTTC. This codes for CASNPGSSDEQFF.

The rearrangement joins TRBV4-2 to TRBJ2-1, with 12 bases fitting TRBD2. Germline V lookup: CDR1 LGHNA, CDR2 YNFKEQ. V shed 0 bases and J 6 bases; nucleotides not matched to a gene: 6. The length of the CDR3 is 17 residues. CDR3 coding DNA: TGTGCCAGCAGCCAAGATCAGCTAGCGGGAGGGCCCAATGAGCAGTTCTTC. This gives the protein CASSQDQLAGGPNEQFF.

The chain joins TRBV10-3 to TRBJ2-7; 9 bases line up with TRBD2. The CDR3 has 15 residues. V shed 0 bases, J shed 7 bases, and the junction held 7 bases outside the gene matches. Germline CDR1 is ENHRY and CDR2 is SYGVKD. CDR3 bases: TGTGCCATCAGTGAGTCTGGCGGGAGGGTAGGGGAGCAGTACTTC. Its translation: CAISESGGRVGEQYF.

The rearrangement joins TRBV28 to TRBJ2-7; maybe TRBD1 (6 bases). Germline CDR1 and CDR2: MDHEN and SYDVKM. Deletions cut 3 bases from V and 6 bases from J, with 15 bases between. There are 14 residues in the CDR3. CDR3 DNA: TGTGCCAGCAGTTTGGGGGACACCTTCCGCGAGCAGTACTTC. Translating it yields CASSLGDTFREQYF. The full variable domain, in which reference TRBV28 and TRBJ2-7 provide the parts outside the CDR3, is DVKVTQSSRYLVKRTGEKVFLECVQDMDHENMFWYRQDPGLGLRLIYFSYDVKMKEKGDIPEGYSVSREKKERFSLILESASTNQTSMYLCASSLGDTFREQYFGPGTRLTVT.

The chain combines TRBV28 with TRBJ2-7, with 8 bases aligning to TRBD1. Germline V gene data show CDR1 as MDHEN and CDR2 as SYDVKM. V gave up 5 bases and J gave up 4 bases; unmatched junction bases: 7. This CDR3 has 14 amino acids. The CDR3, as DNA: TGTGCCAGCAGTAGCCCGGGACAGGAATACGAGCAGTACTTC. Its protein is CASSSPGQEYEQYF.

The gene calls are TRBV5-1 and TRBJ2-7; TRBD1 matches at 10 bases. J gave up 3 bases and V 4 bases, and 7 bases lay outside the gene matches. CDR1 is SGHRS, CDR2 YFSETQ, per germline. The CDR3 is 15 amino acids. CDR3 sequence (DNA): TGCGCCAGCAGCGCTAGACAGGGGGCGAACTACGAGCAGTACTTC. Translation gives CASSARQGANYEQYF.

This chain connects TRBV27 to TRBJ1-3; D gene uncertain. The ends were cut back, 0 bases at V and 2 bases at J, with 8 bases in the middle. The V gene's germline CDR1 is MNHEY and CDR2 SMNVEV (reference sequence). This CDR3 spans 15 amino acids. The CDR3 bases are TGTGCCAGCAGTTTATCGCGGTTACCTGGAAACACCATATATTTT. It translates to CASSLSRLPGNTIYF.